A selection of T cell receptor beta chains follows, all from one sample in a study of identical twins. Each CDR3 protein is one row after TCRdb ran MiXCR on the 5' RACE reads. The sample records some 730,000 distinct CDR3 sequences, over 15% being singletons. The data were also submitted as part of a second study, on T cells expressing NK-cell markers.

Sequencing was carried out using PBMCs. The receptors derive from a woman aged 18-29 years in good health. Both conserved end residues are part of each CDR3. The order of the fields is J gene, V gene, D gene, clone size, CDR3 protein, CDR3 DNA. A D gene is named only where the DNA matches it firmly. Clone size, where shown, is once, few, many, or a class for clones that have expanded.

>TRBJ1-6|TRBV5-1|NA|NA
CASSLETPGSNSPLHF
TGCGCCAGCAGCTTGGAAACGCCGGGTTCTAATTCACCCCTCCACTTT
>TRBJ2-3|TRBV7-6|NA|few
CASSLAGTVTDTQYF
TGTGCCAGCAGCTTAGCGGGGACTGTCACAGATACGCAGTATTTT
>TRBJ2-7|TRBV20-1|NA|NA
CSYKIQGIYEQYF
TGCAGTTATAAGATCCAGGGTATCTACGAGCAGTACTTC
>TRBJ2-2|TRBV2|NA|NA
CASIVSPAGELFF
TGTGCCAGCATCGTGTCCCCCGCCGGGGAGCTGTTTTTT
>TRBJ2-7|TRBV20-1|TRBD2|few
CSASLGTNQYF
TGCAGTGCTAGTTTAGGGACTAACCAGTACTTC
>TRBJ2-5|TRBV10-2|TRBD1|NA
CASLTPGQKEETQYF
TGCGCCAGCCTAACTCCGGGACAGAAAGAAGAGACCCAGTACTTC
>TRBJ2-7|TRBV2|NA|NA
CASSEEIGFYEQYF
TGTGCCAGCAGTGAAGAGATTGGGTTCTACGAGCAGTACTTC
>TRBJ2-1|TRBV7-2|NA|NA
CASSLRAQGHNEQFF
TGTGCCAGCAGCTTAAGAGCGCAGGGGCACAATGAGCAGTTCTTC
>TRBJ1-2|TRBV6-5|NA|NA
CASSYKGGGVSGYTF
TGTGCCAGCAGTTACAAAGGAGGGGGAGTGAGTGGCTACACCTTC
>TRBJ2-1|TRBV5-6|TRBD1|few
CASSPGQGLYNEQFF
TGTGCCAGCAGCCCAGGACAGGGACTCTACAATGAGCAGTTCTTC
>TRBJ2-1|TRBV9|TRBD2|few
CASSVWGGTGNNEQFF
TGTGCCAGCAGCGTTTGGGGGGGAACTGGGAACAATGAGCAGTTCTTC
>TRBJ2-5|TRBV14|NA|few
CASSRGRSEETQYF
TGTGCCAGCAGTCGGGGACGGTCTGAAGAGACCCAGTACTTC
>TRBJ2-7|TRBV10-2|TRBD2|NA
CATSAASGTIFSYEQYF
TGCGCCACCTCAGCCGCTAGCGGAACCATTTTCTCCTACGAGCAGTACTTC
>TRBJ2-3|TRBV18|NA|NA
CASSPLAIPDTQYF
TGTGCCAGCTCACCACTAGCAATCCCAGATACGCAGTATTTT
>TRBJ1-4|TRBV7-8|NA|few
CASSAWRDVGEKLFF
TGTGCCAGCAGCGCATGGAGGGATGTAGGCGAAAAACTGTTTTTT
>TRBJ1-6|TRBV6-1|NA|few
CASSERLDGLGSPLHF
TGTGCCAGCAGTGAAAGGCTGGACGGACTAGGTTCACCCCTCCACTTT
>TRBJ1-2|TRBV12-3/TRBV12-4|NA|many
CASGTGYGYTF
TGTGCCAGCGGGACGGGCTATGGCTACACCTTC
>TRBJ2-2|TRBV29-1|NA|NA
CSVSGDLTGELFF
TGCAGCGTTTCAGGGGACCTCACCGGGGAGCTGTTTTTT
>TRBJ2-2|TRBV11-2|TRBD2|NA
CASSLGARSGNWAGELFF
TGTGCCAGCAGCTTAGGGGCAAGGAGCGGGAATTGGGCCGGGGAGCTGTTTTTT
>TRBJ2-1|TRBV10-3|TRBD1|NA
CAIRDPGQGAYNEQFF
TGTGCCATCAGGGACCCGGGACAGGGGGCCTACAATGAGCAGTTCTTC
>TRBJ2-7|TRBV7-9|NA|NA
CASSLVGGAYYEQYF
TGTGCCAGCAGCTTAGTCGGGGGAGCCTACTACGAGCAGTACTTC
>TRBJ1-1|TRBV28|TRBD1|few
CASSASDRGGNPFF
TGTGCCAGCAGTGCCTCGGACAGGGGCGGGAATCCTTTCTTT
>TRBJ2-3|TRBV4-3|NA|few
CASSQMKADTQYF
TGCGCCAGCAGCCAAATGAAAGCTGATACGCAGTATTTT
>TRBJ2-1|TRBV18|TRBD2|few
CASSLLGLAGGGNEQFF
TGTGCCAGCTCACTCCTGGGACTAGCGGGAGGTGGTAATGAGCAGTTCTTC
>TRBJ2-3|TRBV5-1|TRBD2|NA
CASSPLGGGSTDTQYF
TGCGCCAGCAGCCCTCTCGGGGGGGGGAGCACAGATACGCAGTATTTT
>TRBJ1-1|TRBV2|NA|NA
CASRTSGTEAFF
TGTGCCAGCAGAACTTCGGGCACTGAAGCTTTCTTT
>TRBJ2-1|TRBV12-3/TRBV12-4|TRBD2|few
CASTPGAGGPWAEQFF
TGTGCCAGCACCCCGGGGGCGGGAGGCCCCTGGGCTGAGCAGTTCTTC
>TRBJ2-3|TRBV6-1|TRBD2|few
CASARLAGRTDTQYF
TGTGCCAGCGCTCGGCTAGCGGGTCGCACAGATACGCAGTATTTT
>TRBJ2-1|TRBV9|NA|NA
CASSWAGTLNNEQFF
TGTGCCAGTTCTTGGGCAGGGACCCTGAACAATGAGCAGTTCTTC
>TRBJ1-3|TRBV3-1|NA|NA
CASSQEEGNTIYF
TGTGCCAGCAGCCAAGAGGAGGGGAACACCATATATTTT
>TRBJ2-5|TRBV6-6|NA|NA
CATRRGGGETQYF
TGTGCCACCCGAAGGGGGGGCGGTGAGACCCAGTACTTC
>TRBJ2-3|TRBV25-1|NA|few
CASSETLFGSGTDTQYF
TGTGCCAGCAGTGAAACCCTCTTTGGATCTGGCACAGATACGCAGTATTTT
>TRBJ1-1|TRBV4-2|NA|few
CASTSRGDTEAFF
TGTGCCAGCACCTCAAGGGGTGACACTGAAGCTTTCTTT
>TRBJ1-3|TRBV7-9|NA|NA
CASSLNDPGNTIYF
TGTGCCAGCAGCTTAAATGACCCTGGAAACACCATATATTTT
>TRBJ2-5|TRBV6-1|TRBD2|NA
CASSPRGVQETQYF
TGTGCCAGCAGTCCCCGGGGGGTACAAGAGACCCAGTACTTC
>TRBJ1-1|TRBV18|NA|NA
CASSPVGAGTEAFF
TGTGCCAGCTCACCAGTAGGGGCAGGAACTGAAGCTTTCTTT
>TRBJ1-2|TRBV2|NA|NA
CASSGAFTNYGYTF
TGTGCCAGCAGTGGAGCTTTCACTAACTATGGCTACACCTTC
>TRBJ2-7|TRBV6-1|TRBD1|few
CASSWTGGNEQYF
TGTGCCAGCAGCTGGACAGGGGGAAACGAGCAGTACTTC
>TRBJ2-1|TRBV20-1|TRBD2|many
CSARGLAGNEQFF
TGCAGTGCTAGAGGGCTAGCGGGGAATGAGCAGTTCTTC
>TRBJ2-7|TRBV5-1|NA|few
CASSLYSGATYEQYF
TGCGCCAGCAGCTTGTATTCAGGGGCCACCTACGAGCAGTACTTC
>TRBJ2-2|TRBV20-1|NA|many
CSARDLRGTGELFF
TGCAGTGCTAGAGATCTTAGGGGTACCGGGGAGCTGTTTTTT
>TRBJ2-3|TRBV20-1|NA|once
CSADRSQNTQYF
TGCAGTGCTGACCGGTCCCAGAATACGCAGTATTTT
>TRBJ1-2|TRBV7-2|NA|few
CASSLERPAYGYTF
TGTGCCAGCAGCTTAGAGCGGCCTGCCTATGGCTACACCTTC
>TRBJ2-3|TRBV7-2|TRBD2|few
CASSLSGSPPDTQYF
TGTGCCAGCAGCCTTAGCGGGAGTCCGCCAGATACGCAGTATTTT
>TRBJ2-2|TRBV12-3/TRBV12-4|NA|NA
CASSFGGPELFF
TGTGCCAGCAGTTTTGGCGGCCCGGAGCTGTTTTTT
>TRBJ1-1|TRBV9|NA|NA
CASSGGTNEAFF
TGTGCCAGCAGCGGAGGGACCAATGAAGCTTTCTTT
>TRBJ1-1|TRBV19|NA|many
CASSIIGTVNTEAFF
TGTGCCAGTAGTATCATAGGGACGGTGAACACTGAAGCTTTCTTT
>TRBJ2-1|TRBV7-8|NA|few
CASSLARIPYNEQFF
TGTGCCAGCAGCTTAGCGCGGATACCTTACAATGAGCAGTTCTTC
>TRBJ2-7|TRBV20-1|NA|NA
CSASGPVEQYF
TGCAGTGCTAGTGGTCCCGTCGAGCAGTACTTC
>TRBJ1-2|TRBV12-3/TRBV12-4|NA|few
CASSGGAGYTF
TGTGCCAGCAGTGGAGGGGCGGGCTACACCTTC
>TRBJ2-2|TRBV5-6|NA|few
CASSLVTATGELFF
TGTGCCAGCAGCTTGGTGACAGCCACCGGGGAGCTGTTTTTT
>TRBJ2-1|TRBV10-3|TRBD2|few
CAIGASGRERNEQFF
TGTGCCATCGGGGCTAGCGGGAGGGAAAGAAATGAGCAGTTCTTC
>TRBJ2-7|TRBV11-2|NA|NA
CASSLVRRTKSSYEQYF
TGTGCCAGCAGCTTAGTACGACGGACAAAGAGCTCCTACGAGCAGTACTTC
>TRBJ2-7|TRBV10-3|TRBD2|few
CATLSGSFNEQYF
TGTGCCACCCTTAGCGGGTCGTTCAACGAGCAGTACTTC
>TRBJ2-1|TRBV2|NA|NA
CASSETVPWEQFF
TGTGCCAGCAGTGAAACGGTGCCCTGGGAACAGTTCTTC
>TRBJ2-7|TRBV4-3|NA|NA
CASSQDRRLSQNEQYF
TGCGCCAGCAGCCAAGACAGACGTTTAAGTCAGAACGAGCAGTACTTC
>TRBJ2-7|TRBV5-1|TRBD1|NA
CASSFRTGSHEQYF
TGCGCCAGCAGCTTTCGGACAGGGTCCCACGAGCAGTACTTC
>TRBJ2-3|TRBV30|NA|NA
CAWGGFLEQYF
TGTGCCTGGGGTGGATTTTTAGAGCAGTATTTT
>TRBJ2-7|TRBV29-1|TRBD2|NA
CSFQASGRDTRYEQYF
TGCAGCTTCCAAGCTAGCGGGCGGGACACACGCTACGAGCAGTACTTC
>TRBJ2-7|TRBV20-1|NA|NA
CSASGSGPDVHEQYF
TGCAGTGCTAGTGGATCAGGGCCTGATGTCCACGAGCAGTACTTC